A selection of T cell receptor beta chains follows, all from one sample in a study of cytomegalovirus exposure and HLA in healthy donors. Profiled with immunoSEQ multiplex PCR; TCRdb holds only in-frame clones, not every one. The table lists 210,000 or so clones, 88% of them singletons, with about 2.9% in the top ten. Sequenced material: PBMCs. The receptors derive from a woman aged 18-29 years in good health and CMV-seronegative. The CDR3 runs from the conserved cysteine through the conserved F or W. The order of the fields is clone size, V gene, D gene, J gene, CDR3 length, CDR3 DNA, CDR3 protein. The D gene is left open where the match is weak. For some rows the clone size is stated as once, few or many, or as a class when expanded; others skip it.

.	TRBV4-1	TRBD1	TRBJ1-3	21	TGCGCCAGCAGCCAAGTAGATGGGGACAGCCGAACTGGGGATTCTGGAAACACCATATATTTT	CASSQVDGDSRTGDSGNTIYF
.	TRBV9	.	TRBJ1-1	14	TGTGCCAGCAGCGTAGAGTGGAGAAACACTGAAGCTTTCTTT	CASSVEWRNTEAFF
.	TRBV11-2	.	TRBJ1-5	15	TGTGCCAGCAGCTTAGTCCCCGGGGGCAATCAGCCCCAGCATTTT	CASSLVPGGNQPQHF
.	TRBV10-3	TRBD1	TRBJ1-2	12	TGTGCCATCAGTGGACAGGGGCCTGGCTACACCTTC	CAISGQGPGYTF
.	TRBV6-5	.	TRBJ1-2	14	TGTGCCAGCAGCGACGGGGTACAGTACGGCGGCTACACCTTC	CASSDGVQYGGYTF
.	TRBV28	.	TRBJ2-7	14	TGTGCCAGCAGCTCCACCGGGACTCCCGACGAGCAGTACTTC	CASSSTGTPDEQYF
.	TRBV27	.	TRBJ2-5	14	TGTGCCAGCAGTCCCCGAGGAGGAGTCAAGACCCAGTACTTC	CASSPRGGVKTQYF
.	TRBV11-2	TRBD1	TRBJ2-1	15	TGTGCCAGCAGCCCCTCTGGGACAGTCTACAATGAGCAGTTCTTC	CASSPSGTVYNEQFF
once	TRBV28	TRBD2	TRBJ2-3	18	TGTGCCAGCAGTCCGATGCGTTCCTCTAGCGGGATCACAGATACGCAGTATTTT	CASSPMRSSSGITDTQYF
.	TRBV1	.	TRBJ2-7	16	TGCACCAGCAGCCCCGGTGAGTGGGACATATATTACGAGCAGTACTTC	CTSSPGEWDIYYEQYF
.	TRBV6-5	TRBD1	TRBJ1-2	14	TGTGCCAGCAAAGCCACAGGGGTAGGGTATGGCTACACCTTC	CASKATGVGYGYTF
.	TRBV7-3	.	TRBJ1-5	11	TGTGCCAGCAGGCCCCTAGAGCCCCAGCATTTT	CASRPLEPQHF
.	TRBV9	.	TRBJ2-2	16	TGTGCCAGCAGCGTAGGCTTAGCGGAGTTCACCGGGGAGCTGTTTTTT	CASSVGLAEFTGELFF
.	TRBV25-1	.	TRBJ2-2	13	TGTGCCAGCATGACTAGAAACACCGGGGAGCTGTTTTTT	CASMTRNTGELFF
.	TRBV6-1	TRBD2	TRBJ2-7	12	TGTGCCCTAAGGACTAGCGGGTACGAGCAGTACTTC	CALRTSGYEQYF
.	TRBV29-1	.	TRBJ1-1	15	TGCAGCGTTGATGCCAGTTACGGGGAGAACACTGAAGCTTTCTTT	CSVDASYGENTEAFF
.	TRBV11-3	TRBD1	TRBJ1-5	15	TGTGCCAGCAGCGACAAACAGGGGGAGAGTCAGCCCCAGCATTTT	CASSDKQGESQPQHF
.	TRBV18	.	TRBJ1-2	16	TGTGCCAGCTCACTATCCGGGTCCGGGGGGCTTTATGGCTACACCTTC	CASSLSGSGGLYGYTF
.	TRBV28	.	TRBJ2-1	14	TGTGCCAGCAGTCTTTTGACTAGAAGGAGTGAGCAGTTCTTC	CASSLLTRRSEQFF
.	TRBV27	.	TRBJ2-1	17	TGTGCCAGCAGTTCCCTTCTCAGTCAGACAACGTACAATGAGCAGTTCTTC	CASSSLLSQTTYNEQFF
.	TRBV30	.	TRBJ1-2	13	TGTGCCTGGAGTGGCGGCCTGAACTATGGCTACACCTTC	CAWSGGLNYGYTF
.	TRBV2	.	TRBJ2-7	15	TGTGCCAGCAGTGAAGGGCGGGTAAATACCTACGAGCAGTACTTC	CASSEGRVNTYEQYF
.	TRBV28	.	TRBJ2-5	16	TGTGCCAGCGGCCTACCTGGGGGGAGGAGCCAAGAGACCCAGTACTTC	CASGLPGGRSQETQYF
.	TRBV14	.	TRBJ2-5	15	TGTGCCAGCAGCCAAGGTCCAGGGTACGCCGAGACCCAGTACTTC	CASSQGPGYAETQYF
once	TRBV6-6	TRBD1	TRBJ2-3	14	TGTGCCATAACCGGGACAGGGGTTTCAGATACGCAGTATTTT	CAITGTGVSDTQYF
.	TRBV18	.	TRBJ1-3	14	TGTGCCAGCTCACCGACGGCGGCTGGAAACACCATATATTTT	CASSPTAAGNTIYF
once	TRBV28	TRBD2	TRBJ2-5	16	TGTGCCAGCAGCCCGGGGGGGGCGGGGTCCTCGGAGACCCAGTACTTC	CASSPGGAGSSETQYF
.	TRBV10-2	.	TRBJ2-1	13	TGCGCCACCCGGGTAGCGGAGTACAATGAGCAGTTCTTC	CATRVAEYNEQFF
.	TRBV2	.	TRBJ2-1	12	TGTGCCAGCAGTGACAGGGGTGGTGAGCAGTTCTTC	CASSDRGGEQFF
.	TRBV14	.	TRBJ2-7	15	TGTGCCAGCAGCCAGGAGCGGGCCGCCTCCTACGAGCAGTACTTC	CASSQERAASYEQYF
.	TRBV18	.	TRBJ2-1	13	TGTGCCAGCTCACCACTAGCATACAATGAGCAGTTCTTC	CASSPLAYNEQFF
once	TRBV5-1	.	TRBJ2-2	15	TGCGCCAGCAGCTTGGTCGGGGGTGACACCGGGGAGCTGTTTTTT	CASSLVGGDTGELFF
.	TRBV2	.	TRBJ2-2	14	TGTGCCAGCAGTGTTGGGGCGCTTGCCGGGGAGCTGTTTTTT	CASSVGALAGELFF
.	TRBV2	TRBD1	TRBJ1-4	14	TGTGCCAGCAGTGAGGACAGGGGCCGTGAAAAACTGTTTTTT	CASSEDRGREKLFF
once	TRBV28	TRBD1	TRBJ2-6	15	TGTGCCAGCAGTTTAAGGACAGGTGGGGCCAACGTCCTGACTTTC	CASSLRTGGANVLTF
.	TRBV13	TRBD2	TRBJ2-1	16	TGTGCCAGCAGCACCAGACTAGCGGGAGGCTACAATGAGCAGTTCTTC	CASSTRLAGGYNEQFF
.	TRBV5-1	.	TRBJ2-7	14	TGCGCCAGCAGCTTGGACAGCCTCACCTACGAGCAGTACTTC	CASSLDSLTYEQYF